These T cell receptor beta chains were read from a single sample in a study of cytomegalovirus exposure and HLA in healthy donors. Measured with immunoSEQ multiplex PCR; TCRdb has only the in-frame clones, and not every one. The data contain roughly 200,000 clones, around 80% of them singletons. The sequencing sample was made of PBMCs. The receptors stem from a boy aged 2-15 years in good health and CMV-seronegative. Both conserved end residues are part of each CDR3. The D gene is left open where the match is weak. Where a row states a size, it is once, few, many or the class of an expanded clone; other rows omit it.

abundance: NA
v_gene: TRBV9
j_gene: TRBJ1-4
d_gene: TRBD1
CDR3aa: CASSSPGTGAELFF
CDR3nt: TGTGCCAGCAGCTCCCCCGGGACAGGGGCAGAACTGTTTTTT

abundance: NA
v_gene: TRBV2
j_gene: TRBJ2-6
d_gene: NA
CDR3aa: CASSVPGTRTGANVLTF
CDR3nt: TGTGCCAGCAGTGTCCCGGGAACTCGGACTGGGGCCAACGTCCTGACTTTC

abundance: NA
v_gene: TRBV7-9
j_gene: TRBJ1-2
d_gene: NA
CDR3aa: CASSLAAFGGYTF
CDR3nt: TGTGCCAGCAGCTTAGCGGCGTTCGGGGGCTACACCTTC

abundance: NA
v_gene: TRBV2
j_gene: TRBJ2-7
d_gene: NA
CDR3aa: CASKTGNYEQYF
CDR3nt: TGTGCCAGCAAAACAGGGAACTACGAGCAGTACTTC

abundance: NA
v_gene: TRBV7-2
j_gene: TRBJ2-5
d_gene: TRBD1
CDR3aa: CASSLQGARETQYF
CDR3nt: TGTGCCAGCAGCCTACAGGGGGCGCGAGAGACCCAGTACTTC

abundance: NA
v_gene: TRBV4-1
j_gene: TRBJ2-1
d_gene: TRBD2
CDR3aa: CASSQGVKLAGVYNEQFF
CDR3nt: TGCGCCAGCAGCCAAGGCGTAAAGCTAGCGGGAGTTTACAATGAGCAGTTCTTC

abundance: NA
v_gene: TRBV10-3
j_gene: TRBJ1-5
d_gene: NA
CDR3aa: CAISASRGGQPQHF
CDR3nt: TGTGCCATCAGTGCTTCTAGGGGGGGTCAGCCCCAGCATTTT

abundance: NA
v_gene: TRBV5-1
j_gene: TRBJ2-3
d_gene: NA
CDR3aa: CASTSLGIGTDTQYF
CDR3nt: TGCGCCAGCACCTCATTGGGCATTGGCACAGATACGCAGTATTTT

abundance: NA
v_gene: TRBV27
j_gene: TRBJ2-6
d_gene: TRBD1
CDR3aa: CASRSQGAGGANVLTF
CDR3nt: TGTGCCAGCAGGTCCCAGGGGGCGGGGGGGGCCAACGTCCTGACTTTC

abundance: NA
v_gene: TRBV19
j_gene: TRBJ2-1
d_gene: TRBD2
CDR3aa: CASTTSRLAERGQFF
CDR3nt: TGTGCCAGTACTACGTCGCGACTAGCGGAGAGGGGTCAGTTCTTC

abundance: NA
v_gene: TRBV7-9
j_gene: TRBJ1-2
d_gene: TRBD1
CDR3aa: CASSSTPTGGLNYGYTF
CDR3nt: TGTGCCAGCAGCTCAACCCCGACAGGGGGCCTTAACTATGGCTACACCTTC

abundance: NA
v_gene: TRBV5-5
j_gene: TRBJ2-1
d_gene: TRBD1
CDR3aa: CASSLAGTGGGDEQFF
CDR3nt: TGTGCCAGCAGCTTGGCTGGGACAGGGGGCGGCGATGAGCAGTTCTTC

abundance: NA
v_gene: TRBV2
j_gene: TRBJ1-5
d_gene: NA
CDR3aa: CASSEGGGWEQPQHF
CDR3nt: TGTGCCAGCAGTGAAGGGGGGGGGTGGGAACAGCCCCAGCATTTT

abundance: NA
v_gene: TRBV7-6
j_gene: TRBJ1-5
d_gene: NA
CDR3aa: CASSPIAGWGLNQPQHF
CDR3nt: TGTGCCAGCAGCCCTATAGCGGGTTGGGGCCTCAATCAGCCCCAGCATTTT

abundance: NA
v_gene: TRBV5-1
j_gene: TRBJ2-1
d_gene: TRBD2
CDR3aa: CASSLGLAGSQFF
CDR3nt: TGCGCCAGCAGCTTGGGACTAGCGGGCAGCCAGTTCTTC

abundance: NA
v_gene: TRBV2
j_gene: TRBJ2-1
d_gene: TRBD2
CDR3aa: CATLGLAGVENEQFF
CDR3nt: TGTGCCACCCTAGGACTAGCGGGAGTTGAGAATGAGCAGTTCTTC

abundance: NA
v_gene: TRBV30
j_gene: TRBJ1-2
d_gene: NA
CDR3aa: CAWSPVNYGYTF
CDR3nt: TGTGCCTGGAGTCCCGTTAACTATGGCTACACCTTC

abundance: NA
v_gene: TRBV19
j_gene: TRBJ1-1
d_gene: TRBD1
CDR3aa: CASSAGTGARIYYAEAFF
CDR3nt: TGTGCCAGTAGTGCCGGGACAGGGGCCAGGATCTACTACGCTGAAGCTTTCTTT

abundance: NA
v_gene: TRBV5-1
j_gene: TRBJ1-2
d_gene: TRBD1
CDR3aa: CASSWTGQGNYGYTF
CDR3nt: TGCGCCAGCAGTTGGACGGGACAGGGAAACTATGGCTACACCTTC

abundance: once
v_gene: TRBV7-9
j_gene: TRBJ2-2
d_gene: TRBD2
CDR3aa: CASSLVPSGRLGELFF
CDR3nt: TGTGCCAGCAGCTTAGTTCCTAGCGGGAGGCTCGGGGAGCTGTTTTTT

abundance: NA
v_gene: TRBV7-6
j_gene: TRBJ2-7
d_gene: NA
CDR3aa: CASSTHSGQGSYEQYF
CDR3nt: TGTGCCAGCAGCACTCATTCGGGGCAGGGGAGCTACGAGCAGTACTTC

abundance: once
v_gene: TRBV5-1
j_gene: TRBJ2-1
d_gene: TRBD2
CDR3aa: CASSPGTSGYNEQFF
CDR3nt: TGCGCCAGCAGTCCCGGGACTAGCGGCTACAATGAGCAGTTCTTC

abundance: NA
v_gene: TRBV12-5
j_gene: TRBJ1-1
d_gene: NA
CDR3aa: CASGDPGKGRMNTEAFF
CDR3nt: TGTGCTAGTGGTGATCCCGGGAAGGGAAGGATGAACACTGAAGCTTTCTTT

abundance: NA
v_gene: TRBV19
j_gene: TRBJ2-2
d_gene: NA
CDR3aa: CASTGDTGELFF
CDR3nt: TGTGCCAGTACGGGGGATACCGGGGAGCTGTTTTTT